This T cell receptor (beta chain) emerged from a study of T cell changes during pregnancy in multiple sclerosis. Profiling relied on immunoSEQ multiplex PCR, and the TCRdb table lists in-frame clones only, not all of them. The sample carries approximately 30,000 clones, over 80% recorded once. This CDR3 is built from 16 residues. Trimming pared 0 bases from V and 0 bases from J, leaving 11 bases between. In germline, CDR1 is SGHNT, CDR2 YYREEE (reference sequence). V and J are TRBV5-4 and TRBJ2-3; D perhaps matches TRBD2 (6 bases). This sample comprised CD8+ T cells from peripheral blood mononuclear cells, obtained in the first trimester of pregnancy. This sequence originates from a female donor with multiple sclerosis, enrolled in a pregnancy study. The CDR3 is CASSLDAGLSTDTQYF. DNA for the CDR3: TGTGCCAGCAGCTTGGACGCGGGGCTTAGCACAGATACGCAGTATTTT.